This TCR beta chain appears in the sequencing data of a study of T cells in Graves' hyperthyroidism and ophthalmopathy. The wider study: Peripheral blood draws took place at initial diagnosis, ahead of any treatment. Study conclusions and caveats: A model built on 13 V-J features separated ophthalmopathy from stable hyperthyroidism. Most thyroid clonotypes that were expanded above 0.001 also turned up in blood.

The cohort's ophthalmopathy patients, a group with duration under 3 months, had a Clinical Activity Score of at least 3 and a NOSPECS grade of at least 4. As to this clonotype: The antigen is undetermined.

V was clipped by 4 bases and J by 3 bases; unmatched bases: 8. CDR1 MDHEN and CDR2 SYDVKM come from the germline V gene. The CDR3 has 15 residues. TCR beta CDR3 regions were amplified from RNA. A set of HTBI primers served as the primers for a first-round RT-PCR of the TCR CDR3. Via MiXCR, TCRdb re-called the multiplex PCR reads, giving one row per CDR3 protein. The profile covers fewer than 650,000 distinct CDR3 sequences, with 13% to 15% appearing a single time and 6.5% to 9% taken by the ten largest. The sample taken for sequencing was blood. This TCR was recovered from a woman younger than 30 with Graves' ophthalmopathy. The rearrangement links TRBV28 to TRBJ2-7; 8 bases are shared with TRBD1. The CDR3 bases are TGTGCCAGCAGTTCTCGGACAGGGCGTCGCTACGAGCAGTACTTC. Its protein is CASSSRTGRRYEQYF.